This entry lists 31 T cell receptor beta chains sequenced from one sample in a study of blood T cell repertoires in COVID-19. TCRdb's copy holds only in-frame clones and misses some; the assay was immunoSEQ multiplex PCR. The table shows over 85,000 clones, with roughly 88% occurring only once. Sequencing input: peripheral blood. These receptors came from a human donor in a cohort sampled during active COVID-19.

The genes are TRBV19 and TRBJ1-4; 7 bases are a match to TRBD1. The germline V gene encodes CDR1 LNHDA and CDR2 SQIVND (reference sequence). This CDR3 has 13 residues. V gave up 6 bases and J gave up 6 bases; unmatched junction bases: 4. As DNA, the CDR3 is TGTGCCAGTAGCCTCGGGACAGATGAAAAACTGTTTTTT. It translates to CASSLGTDEKLFF.

The gene calls are TRBV21-1 and TRBJ1-1. TRBV21-1 is assigned pseudogene status. The CDR3 consists of 14 residues. The CDR3 reads CASSKGGGLTEAFF. The CDR3 bases are TGTGCCAGCAGCAAAGGCGGGGGCCTCACTGAAGCTTTCTTT.

V is TRBV10-3 and J is TRBJ2-2; 8 bases fit TRBD2. The ends lost 11 bases at V and 5 bases at J; junction bases unmatched: 10. There are 14 residues in the CDR3. Germline V lookup: CDR1 ENHRY, CDR2 SYGVKD. CDR3 sequence reads: CACRSGEGTGELFF. The CDR3 DNA reads as TGTGCCTGCCGTAGCGGGGAAGGAACCGGGGAGCTGTTTTTT.

The V call is TRBV9, the J call TRBJ1-1; D may be TRBD1 (5 bases). V gave up 2 bases and J gave up 3 bases, with 8 bases separating them. This CDR3 contains 13 residues. Germline V gene lookup returns CDR1 SGDLS and CDR2 YYNGEE. CDR3 sequence: CASSVEGYTEAFF. The CDR3, as DNA: TGTGCCAGCAGCGTGGAGGGGTACACTGAAGCTTTCTTT.

The chain combines TRBV30 with TRBJ2-7, with D hard to call. The germline CDR1 and CDR2 sequences are GTSNPN and SVGIG (reference sequence). The CDR3 runs to 15 residues. V lost 2 bases, J lost 0 bases, and 14 bases lay in between. The CDR3 region has the DNA TGTGCCTGGAGTCCATTACTGCGACACTCCTACGAGCAGTACTTC. It translates to CAWSPLLRHSYEQYF. Using reference TRBV30 and TRBJ2-7 for the parts outside the CDR3, the full variable domain is SQTIHQWPATLVQPVGSPLSLECTVEGTSNPNLYWYRQAAGRGLQLLFYSVGIGQISSEVPQNLSASRPQDRQFILSSKKLLLSDSGFYLCAWSPLLRHSYEQYFGPGTRLTVT.

The DNA of the CDR3 is TGTGCCAGCAGTTTATTTGGCAGGGCTAATCAGCCCCAGCATTTT. Its translation: CASSLFGRANQPQHF. The J gene is TRBJ1-5, the V gene TRBV27, with D possibly being TRBD1 (5 bases). In germline, CDR1 is MNHEY, CDR2 SMNVEV (reference sequence). V lost 1 base to trimming and J lost 4 bases, with 11 bases between them. This CDR3 has 15 residues.

This clone was seen repeatedly, ten times or more. The CDR3 reads CASSYLTGFDEQFF. Written as DNA, the CDR3 is TGTGCCAGCAGTTACCTCACAGGGTTCGATGAGCAGTTCTTC. The J gene is TRBJ2-1, the V gene TRBV6-6; D may be TRBD1 (6 bases). The CDR3 is made up of 14 amino acids. Germline V gives CDR1 MNHNY, CDR2 SVGAGI (reference sequence). The ends were cut back, 2 bases at V and 8 bases at J, with 13 bases in the middle.

The genes are TRBV6-5 and TRBJ1-2; 9 positions match TRBD1. Germline V gives CDR1 MNHEY, CDR2 SVGAGI. The CDR3 is 14 amino acids. V shed 0 bases, J shed 4 bases, and the junction held 0 bases outside the gene matches. The CDR3 is CASSYSTGGYGYTF. For the CDR3, the DNA is TGTGCCAGCAGTTACTCGACAGGGGGCTATGGCTACACCTTC.

The J gene is TRBJ2-7, the V gene TRBV6-5; the match to TRBD2 covers 8 bases. Losses at the gene ends were 5 bases for V and 13 bases for J; bases not matched to a gene: 13. Germline V CDR1 and CDR2: MNHEY, SVGAGI. The CDR3 contains 13 residues. CDR3 bases: TGTGCCAGCAGTATGCCGGGACTAGACAATTCATACTTC. Amino acid sequence: CASSMPGLDNSYF.

This chain uses TRBV7-8 with TRBJ1-1; D is perhaps TRBD1 (5 bases). Per germline, CDR1 SGHVS and CDR2 FQNEAQ. The CDR3 length is 13 residues. V gave up 1 base and J gave up 7 bases, with 10 bases separating them. CDR3 nucleotide sequence: TGTGCCAGCAGCTTAGTGGGGCGCAGTGAAGCTTTCTTT. Its translation is CASSLVGRSEAFF.

This clone was seen a single time. The chain links TRBV7-3 to TRBJ2-1; 7 positions match TRBD2. Trimming took 4 bases from V and 7 from J; bases not matched to a gene: 7. CDR1 and CDR2 from the germline V gene are SGHTA and FQGTGA. CDR3 length equals 14 residues. CDR3 in DNA: TGTGCCAGCAGCTCAATAAGCGGGATAAATGAGCAGTTCTTC. This translates into CASSSISGINEQFF.

V usage is TRBV29-1 and J usage is TRBJ2-6; D ambiguous. The CDR3 consists of 14 residues. Germline V gene sequence: CDR1 SQVTM, CDR2 ANQGSEA. The germline V and J ends were trimmed by 6 bases and 0 bases, with 9 bases remaining between them. This CDR3 reads CSVRLPSGANVLTF. In nucleotides, the CDR3 is TGCAGCGTGAGACTCCCCTCTGGGGCCAACGTCCTGACTTTC.

The chain has TRBV11-2 and TRBJ2-1; 8 bases are a match to TRBD1. Germline V gene lookup returns CDR1 SGHAT and CDR2 FQNNGV. The CDR3 runs 16 residues. J was trimmed by 6 bases and V by 5 bases; bases with no gene match: 12. The CDR3 nucleotides read TGTGCCAGCAGCGGACACTCGGGACAGGCGGGCAATGAGCAGTTCTTC. Translation gives CASSGHSGQAGNEQFF.

V gene TRBV4-3 combines with J gene TRBJ2-5; unclear D gene. Germline V gene sequence: CDR1 LGHNA, CDR2 YSLEER. This CDR3 comprises 13 residues. The V and J ends lost 1 base and 5 bases respectively, with 8 bases between them. The CDR3 sequence is CASSQGPGETQYF. Here the CDR3 DNA reads TGCGCCAGCAGCCAAGGGCCCGGGGAGACCCAGTACTTC.

This clone has a handful of counts. The chain links TRBV18 to TRBJ2-3; TRBD1 aligns across 10 bases. After removal of 7 bases from V and 2 bases from J, the junction contained 3 bases not matched to a gene. Looked up from germline, CDR1 is KGHSH and CDR2 is LQKENI. The CDR3 length is 14 residues. The CDR3 spells CASLGQGFTDTQYF. CDR3 nucleotides: TGTGCCAGCTTGGGACAGGGGTTCACAGATACGCAGTATTTT.

The V and J genes are TRBV19 and TRBJ2-5; a weak D match, TRBD2 (7 bases). Trimming left V 6 bases short and J 5 bases short, with 19 bases between. Germline V gene sequence: CDR1 LNHDA, CDR2 SQIVND (reference sequence). There are 15 residues in the CDR3. The CDR3 sequence is CASSSGTRIRETQYF. The CDR3 region has the DNA TGTGCCAGTAGCAGCGGGACACGGATCCGTGAGACCCAGTACTTC.

This CDR3 reads CASSVVRGGYTF. Written as DNA, the CDR3 is TGTGCCAGCAGCGTAGTCAGGGGTGGCTACACCTTC. The J gene is TRBJ1-2, the V gene TRBV9; D might be TRBD1 (6 bases). Germline values: CDR1 SGDLS, CDR2 YYNGEE. The V end lost 0 bases, the J end lost 7 bases, and 7 bases lay between the germline ends. CDR3 length equals 12 residues.

This clone was detected only a few times. The rearrangement links TRBV12-1 to TRBJ1-2; the listed D gene, TRBD1, was not tested against the DNA. TRBV12-1 is deemed a pseudogene. This CDR3 region has 11 residues. In DNA, the CDR3 is TGTGCCAGCAGCTCCCAGGGGGGCTACACCTTC. Amino acid sequence: CASSSQGGYTF.

This clone was picked up a small number of times. This chain uses TRBV6-5 with TRBJ1-1; maybe TRBD1 (5 bases). Trimming took off 5 bases at V and 1 base at J, with 5 bases between the two ends. The CDR3 runs to 12 residues. The germline V gene has CDR1 MNHEY and CDR2 SVGAGI. The chain's CDR3 is CASSTGNTEAFF. The CDR3 DNA reads as TGTGCCAGCAGTACAGGGAACACTGAAGCTTTCTTT.

The chain carries TRBV9 and TRBJ1-3, with D possibly matching TRBD1 (5 bases). This CDR3 contains 14 residues. V shed 6 bases and J shed 2 bases, with 12 bases lying between them. The V gene's germline CDR1 is SGDLS and CDR2 YYNGEE. CDR3 in DNA: TGTGCCAGCAACCAGGGAGGCGCTGGAAACACCATATATTTT. It is translated as CASNQGGAGNTIYF.

V is TRBV9 and J is TRBJ2-6, with 7 bases identical to TRBD1. After removal of 1 base from V and 0 bases from J, the junction contained 10 bases not matched to a gene. CDR3 length: 19 amino acids. CDR1 and CDR2 (germline): SGDLS, YYNGEE. The CDR3 reads CASSVPLGQAPSGANVLTF. The CDR3 region has the DNA TGTGCCAGCAGCGTACCACTAGGACAGGCTCCCTCTGGGGCCAACGTCCTGACTTTC. The complete variable domain, with remaining parts taken from reference TRBV9 and TRBJ2-6, reads DSGVTQTPKHLITATGQRVTLRCSPRSGDLSVYWYQQSLDQGLQFLIQYYNGEERAKGNILERFSAQQFPDLHSELNLSSLELGDSALYFCASSVPLGQAPSGANVLTFGAGSRLTVL.

The V call is TRBV4-1, the J call TRBJ2-3; 16 bases are a match to TRBD2. Germline trimming cut 3 bases from V and 5 bases from J; bases unmatched to any gene: 2. Germline assignment: CDR1 MGHRA and CDR2 YSYEKL. The CDR3 spans 16 residues. CDR3 in DNA: TGCGCCAGCAGCCAGGGACTAGCGGGGGGGCGAGATACGCAGTATTTT. Amino acids: CASSQGLAGGRDTQYF.

The CDR3 loop reads CASSYSVQATAYGYTF. The CDR3 DNA reads as TGTGCCAGCAGTTACTCGGTTCAGGCGACGGCATATGGCTACACCTTC. The V and J genes are TRBV6-6 and TRBJ1-2, with unresolved D. Germline V gene lookup returns CDR1 MNHNY and CDR2 SVGAGI (reference sequence). This CDR3 has 16 amino acids. The V end lost 0 bases, the J end lost 5 bases, and 16 bases lay between the germline ends.

The chain employs TRBV6-5 and TRBJ2-2; D might be TRBD2 (5 bases). CDR1 is MNHEY, CDR2 SVGAGI, per germline. The V end was cut by 4 bases, the J end by 7 bases, with 16 bases between. The CDR3 consists of 15 residues. Here the CDR3 reads CASSFQAVGGGELFF. CDR3 DNA: TGTGCCAGCAGTTTTCAGGCGGTTGGAGGCGGGGAGCTGTTTTTT.

This chain links TRBV19 with TRBJ2-6, with D possibly matching TRBD1 (5 bases). The CDR3 is 12 amino acids. Germline lookup yields CDR1 LNHDA and CDR2 SQIVND (reference sequence). Trimming cost V 6 bases and J 10 bases, with 10 bases left between them. CDR3 bases: TGTGCCAGTAGCGGACATCATAACGTCCTGACTTTC. Amino acids: CASSGHHNVLTF.

The chain combines TRBV12-3 or TRBV12-4 with TRBJ2-4, with D unresolved. The CDR3 sequence is 12 residues long. V lost 6 bases and J lost 3, with 6 bases in between. The CDR3 sequence: CASSYRKNIQYF. As DNA, the CDR3 is TGTGCCAGCAGCTACCGCAAAAACATTCAGTACTTC.

The chain recombines TRBV7-9 with TRBJ2-7; unclear D gene. Germline CDR1 and CDR2: SEHNR and FQNEAQ (reference sequence). V shed 5 bases and J shed 3 bases, with 5 bases lying between them. The CDR3 has 11 amino acids. The CDR3 is CASSPSYEQYF. CDR3 nucleotide sequence: TGTGCCAGCAGCCCTAGCTACGAGCAGTACTTC.

The V call is TRBV7-2, the J call TRBJ1-6; D call uncertain. Germline V lookup: CDR1 SGHTA, CDR2 FQGNSA. This CDR3 is 15 amino acids long. V lost 3 bases and J lost 12, with 18 bases in between. The CDR3 DNA reads as TGTGCCAGCAGCTTTATAAGGCAGTTAGAGGGACCCCTCCACTTT. It specifies CASSFIRQLEGPLHF.

The chain couples TRBV2 to TRBJ2-7, with 8 bases fitting TRBD1. CDR1 and CDR2 (germline): SNHLY, FYNNEI. This CDR3 is built from 13 residues. Losses at the gene ends were 3 bases for V and 6 bases for J; bases not matched to a gene: 4. CDR3 in DNA: TGTGCCAGCAGTGAGGGCAGGGGGCGCGAGCAGTACTTC. It specifies CASSEGRGREQYF.

V is TRBV28 and J is TRBJ2-2; 8 bases agree with TRBD1. From germline, CDR1 is MDHEN and CDR2 SYDVKM. V shed 2 bases, J shed 6 bases, and the junction held 5 bases outside the gene matches. CDR3 length: 15 residues. In DNA, the CDR3 is TGTGCCAGCAGTTTAGTAGACAGGGGTCCCGGGGAGCTGTTTTTT. This sequence encodes CASSLVDRGPGELFF.

V is TRBV9 and J is TRBJ1-6; TRBD1 matches 7 bases. Trimming removed 0 bases from V and 8 bases from J; junction bases left unmatched: 11. CDR1 and CDR2 (germline): SGDLS, YYNGEE. There are 17 residues in the CDR3. The CDR3: CASSVGGQARFDSPLHF. The CDR3 coding sequence is TGTGCCAGCAGCGTAGGAGGACAGGCCCGATTCGATTCACCCCTCCACTTT.